This is a list of T cell receptor beta chains from one sample in a study of a mutant IDH1 vaccine in newly diagnosed glioma. The table came from immunoSEQ multiplex PCR; TCRdb's copy has only in-frame clones and leaves some out. The sample contains 50,000 to 75,000 clones, 74% of which appear only once. The antigens of these receptors remain unknown. The sequences come from PBMCs, collected from a glioma patient whose treatment included an IDH1 peptide vaccine. The receptors stem from a man aged 50-59 years with glioma. Each CDR3 is given with its conserved first and last residue. The order of the fields is D gene, J gene, clone size, V gene, CDR3 DNA, CDR3 protein. A D gene is named only where the DNA matches it firmly. Clone size, where shown, is once, few, many, or a class for clones that have expanded.

d_call: TRBD1
j_call: TRBJ1-1
clone_size: few
v_call: TRBV18
cdr3_nt: TGTGCCAGCTCATTAGGACAGGAGAACACTGAAGCTTTCTTT
cdr3_aa: CASSLGQENTEAFF

d_call: TRBD1
j_call: TRBJ2-3
clone_size: NA
v_call: TRBV6-1
cdr3_nt: TGTGCCAGCAGTGGGACAGGGAGGAAAGATACGCAGTATTTT
cdr3_aa: CASSGTGRKDTQYF

d_call: TRBD1
j_call: TRBJ2-1
clone_size: NA
v_call: TRBV9
cdr3_nt: TGTGCCAGCAACCCCTTTGAGGGGGCGCACAATGAGCAGTTCTTC
cdr3_aa: CASNPFEGAHNEQFF

d_call: TRBD1
j_call: TRBJ2-3
clone_size: NA
v_call: TRBV29-1
cdr3_nt: TGCAGCGTTGCGGCAGGGGGTACAGATACGCAGTATTTT
cdr3_aa: CSVAAGGTDTQYF

d_call: NA
j_call: TRBJ1-3
clone_size: NA
v_call: TRBV2
cdr3_nt: TGTGCCAGCAGTCCGCGGACTCCTGACTCTGGAAACACCATATATTTT
cdr3_aa: CASSPRTPDSGNTIYF

d_call: NA
j_call: TRBJ2-7
clone_size: NA
v_call: TRBV5-6
cdr3_nt: TGTGCCAGCAGCTTCTGGAGAGACAGGACCCCCGGCGAGCAGTACTTC
cdr3_aa: CASSFWRDRTPGEQYF

d_call: NA
j_call: TRBJ1-3
clone_size: NA
v_call: TRBV14
cdr3_nt: TGTGCCAGCAGCCTGGGGCCGGTCCCCATATATTTT
cdr3_aa: CASSLGPVPIYF

d_call: NA
j_call: TRBJ1-3
clone_size: once
v_call: TRBV6-5
cdr3_nt: NA
cdr3_aa: CASSTSDRSWNTIYF

d_call: NA
j_call: TRBJ1-3
clone_size: NA
v_call: TRBV5-4
cdr3_nt: TGTGCCAGCAGCTTTCCGGGTGGGCCCGGAAACACCATATATTTT
cdr3_aa: CASSFPGGPGNTIYF

d_call: NA
j_call: TRBJ2-7
clone_size: NA
v_call: TRBV30
cdr3_nt: TGTGCTAGGGGCAGGGACTCCTACGAGCAGTACTTC
cdr3_aa: CARGRDSYEQYF

d_call: TRBD1
j_call: TRBJ1-5
clone_size: NA
v_call: TRBV28
cdr3_nt: TGTGCCAGCAGTTTATACGGGACAGCCCTTCATCAGCCCCAGCATTTT
cdr3_aa: CASSLYGTALHQPQHF

d_call: NA
j_call: TRBJ1-4
clone_size: NA
v_call: TRBV5-1
cdr3_nt: TGCGCCAGCAGCCCCCCGGGGGGGGCTAATGAAAAACTGTTTTTT
cdr3_aa: CASSPPGGANEKLFF

d_call: TRBD2
j_call: TRBJ2-1
clone_size: once
v_call: TRBV4-3
cdr3_nt: TGCGCCAGCAGCCGGAGGACTAGCGGGGGAGGCTCCTACAATGAGCAGTTCTTC
cdr3_aa: CASSRRTSGGGSYNEQFF

d_call: NA
j_call: TRBJ2-3
clone_size: few
v_call: TRBV18
cdr3_nt: TGTGCCAGCTCACCACGTCAGGATACGCAGTATTTT
cdr3_aa: CASSPRQDTQYF

d_call: TRBD1
j_call: TRBJ1-5
clone_size: NA
v_call: TRBV6-5
cdr3_nt: TGTGCCAGCAGCTGGGACAGTTATCAGCCCCAGCATTTT
cdr3_aa: CASSWDSYQPQHF

d_call: TRBD2
j_call: TRBJ2-2
clone_size: NA
v_call: TRBV4-3
cdr3_nt: TGCGCCAGCAGCCCGGAACTAGCGGGGGGTCTCACCGGGGAGCTGTTTTTT
cdr3_aa: CASSPELAGGLTGELFF

d_call: TRBD1
j_call: TRBJ1-2
clone_size: NA
v_call: TRBV7-9
cdr3_nt: TGTGCCAGCAGTTTGCGGGGACAGGGAGATGGCTACACCTTC
cdr3_aa: CASSLRGQGDGYTF

d_call: TRBD2
j_call: TRBJ2-1
clone_size: NA
v_call: TRBV6-4
cdr3_nt: TGTGCCAGCAGTGGAGCGGGGGACTCCTACAATGAGCAGTTCTTC
cdr3_aa: CASSGAGDSYNEQFF

d_call: TRBD2
j_call: TRBJ2-7
clone_size: NA
v_call: TRBV15
cdr3_nt: TGTGCCACCAGCAGGGAGCGGGGGACCTACGAGCAGTACTTC
cdr3_aa: CATSRERGTYEQYF

d_call: NA
j_call: TRBJ2-1
clone_size: few
v_call: TRBV7-8
cdr3_nt: TGTGCCAGCAGGAGAGGGACCCAGGAGCAGTTCTTC
cdr3_aa: CASRRGTQEQFF

d_call: TRBD1
j_call: TRBJ1-3
clone_size: NA
v_call: TRBV29-1
cdr3_nt: TGCAGCGTGGGACAGGAAGGAAACACCATATATTTT
cdr3_aa: CSVGQEGNTIYF

d_call: NA
j_call: TRBJ1-5
clone_size: NA
v_call: TRBV27
cdr3_nt: TGTGCCAGCAGTTTAATTGGGCGCAATCAGCCCCAGCATTTT
cdr3_aa: CASSLIGRNQPQHF

d_call: NA
j_call: TRBJ2-1
clone_size: many
v_call: TRBV6-1
cdr3_nt: TGTGCCAGCAGTGAAGGGATAGGGGGATACAATGAGCAGTTCTTC
cdr3_aa: CASSEGIGGYNEQFF

d_call: NA
j_call: TRBJ2-6
clone_size: NA
v_call: TRBV27
cdr3_nt: TGTGCCAGCAGTCCACTCAGGGTCTCTGGGGCCAACGTCCTGACTTTC
cdr3_aa: CASSPLRVSGANVLTF

d_call: NA
j_call: TRBJ2-2
clone_size: NA
v_call: TRBV13
cdr3_nt: TGTGCCAGCAGCTTATTCGGAGGGAACACCGGGGAGCTGTTTTTT
cdr3_aa: CASSLFGGNTGELFF

d_call: TRBD2
j_call: TRBJ2-1
clone_size: NA
v_call: TRBV5-4
cdr3_nt: TGTGCCAGCAGCTGGGGCGGGGGGAACAATGAGCAGTTCTTC
cdr3_aa: CASSWGGGNNEQFF

d_call: NA
j_call: TRBJ1-5
clone_size: few
v_call: TRBV4-2
cdr3_nt: TGTGCCAGCAGCCAAGATTACGACAAGCCCCAGCATTTT
cdr3_aa: CASSQDYDKPQHF

d_call: NA
j_call: TRBJ2-1
clone_size: few
v_call: TRBV28
cdr3_nt: TGTGCCAGCACCGAACAGGGTCGAGGGTCCTACAATGAGCAGTTCTTC
cdr3_aa: CASTEQGRGSYNEQFF